This TCR beta chain was found in a study of PD-L1 blockade in urothelial cancer (dated by TCRdb to about 2017). Context from the whole study: Therapy was started in the mid-2010s for all patients, and atezolizumab 1,200 mg was administered intravenously every 3 weeks. Patients had an ECOG performance status of 0 or 1 and had received between 0 and 3 prior chemotherapy regimens. Around 29 patients had pretreatment blood TCR-seq, around 24 had at least one posttreatment blood collection, and around 24 had tumor TCR-seq. Pretreatment tumor samples and matched peripheral blood, collected serially before and after atezolizumab treatment, underwent TCR sequencing. The study was an exploratory multi-omic analysis of somatic, immune and clinical correlates of response to PD-L1 blockade with atezolizumab in urothelial cancer. Durable clinical benefit meant progression-free survival longer than 6 months, and TCR features were also tested against progression-free and overall survival. In the same patients, pretreatment tumors underwent whole exome sequencing and RNA sequencing in addition to TCR sequencing. About nine tenths of the roughly 29 patients were identified as males with urothelial cancer of bladder origin, and a prior smoking history was reported by 18 of 29 patients. Durable clinical benefit was achieved by nine patients and was not achieved by 20 patients. Blood samples were analyzed at 3 weeks after treatment start (second dose) and at 6 weeks after treatment start. A median of roughly 140,000 T cells and 80,000 to 100,000 unique TCRs was obtained from blood samples, and a median clonality of approximately 0.077 was observed.

Germline trimming amounts to 3 bases on V and 3 bases on J, with 9 as the count of junction bases outside the gene matches. There are 17 amino acids in the CDR3, from cysteine to phenylalanine inclusive. Left in the record is the CDR3 DNA by itself, 51 bases read in frame from the first base. CDR1 and CDR2 are read off the germline V gene (reference sequence) as MNHEY and SMNVEV. Each PCR received spiked-in synthetic TCR analog templates so that absolute template abundance could be estimated from read counts. The immunoSEQ assay used bias-controlled V and J gene primers to amplify TCRbeta CDR3 regions from genomic DNA. Rearranged TCRbeta segments were sequenced at approximately 20X coverage. For the original study's pipeline: Sequencing errors were corrected by clustering and CDR3s were annotated against IMGT to assign V, D and J genes. Only productive TCRbeta rearrangements were used in downstream analyses, excluding out-of-frame or stop-codon sequences. Clonality was computed as one minus Shannon entropy normalized by the log of the number of unique productive sequences. Clones differing between time points or between blood and tumor were identified by Fisher's exact test with Benjamini-Hochberg correction at adjusted p below 0.01. What TCRdb holds here is the immuneACCESS table cut down to in-frame rearrangements. Part of the clones is not present; checked against another copy, under half of the missing clones reflect an unresolved V gene, and the others are unexplained. V and J calls and clone size are those listed in that table; D and trimming were worked out from the DNA. Counted in this sample were tens of thousands of clones; 82% of them appeared once. The ten largest account for 9.5% of the sample.

Note on this clone: What antigen it recognizes has not been identified. Nothing much larger sits one base from this clone, and base qualities are not available.

The cohort comprised 29 patients with locally advanced or metastatic urothelial carcinoma treated at Memorial Sloan Kettering on a trial protocol. Peripheral blood mononuclear cells were collected from each patient pretreatment and during treatment, giving between 1 and 8 total time points per patient. The Qiagen DNeasy Blood extraction kit was used to purify genomic DNA from total PBMCs and from tumor samples. PBMCs were collected pretreatment and during treatment, and were isolated and stored as previously described. The study at large found these results: At 3 weeks after the start of treatment, tumor-associated TCR clones in peripheral blood had expanded more in patients with durable benefit (n of about 20, p = 0.022). A pretreatment peripheral blood TCR clonality below the median was linked to improved progression-free and overall survival. Because the sample size was small (n ≈ 30) and many exploratory analyses were performed, the results are intended to be hypothesis-generating.

The sequence is built from TRBV27 and TRBJ2-3; 10 central nucleotides agree with TRBD2. The specimen comprised PBMCs, sampled around atezolizumab (anti-PD-L1) treatment. The sequence was collected from a man aged 65 to 85 with urothelial cancer. The base sequence is TGTGCCAGCAGTTTGGGACCCACTAGCGGGGCAACAGATACGCAGTATTTT. This yields the protein CASSLGPTSGATDTQYF.